This T cell receptor beta chain was documented in a study of blood T cell repertoires in COVID-19. Study overall: The analysed material was cDNA or gDNA that came from T cells, B-cell-depleted T cells, or PBMCs.

For this clone: The junction departs from the called germline gene at one end, perhaps through a read error.

CDR3 length equals 16 residues. Germline-derived CDR1 and CDR2 are MDHEN and SYDVKM. In the original analysis: Reference gene primers were amplified, and this amplification served to estimate nucleated cell counts. The data were produced by immunoSEQ multiplex PCR, yet TCRdb's version contains in-frame clones alone and is incomplete. The V and J calls and clone size are taken from that table; D and trimming were inferred from the DNA. The repertoire holds around 260,000 clones, around 87% seen once, with 2% to 3% in the top ten. Material for sequencing was peripheral blood. The TCR originated in a woman aged 45-65 years with acute or convalescent COVID-19. V gene TRBV28 combines with J gene TRBJ2-2; tentatively, D is TRBD1 (5 bases). The CDR3: CASRPSGAGNAGELFF. The CDR3 DNA follows: TGTGCCAGCAGACCCAGTGGGGCAGGGAACGCCGGGGAGCTGTTTTTT.